A selection of T cell receptor beta chains follows, all from one sample in a study of vaccination effects on CD4 cells after COVID-19. Sequencing used immunoSEQ multiplex PCR; TCRdb keeps in-frame clones, though not all of them. The sample includes roughly 70,000 clones, under 80% of them seen just once. These receptors' antigens are unknown. Here the sequenced sample was CD4+ T cells from PBMCs cultured with HCoV-OC43 spike peptides, taken after COVID-19 vaccination. All receptors derive from a human donor who received a COVID-19 vaccine. Each CDR3 is given with its conserved first and last residue. Fields, in order: clone size, J gene, V gene, D gene, CDR3 length, CDR3 protein, CDR3 DNA. The D gene is left open where the match is weak. A row's size may be missing; if present it is once, few, many or a size class.

clone size: NA
J gene: TRBJ2-5
V gene: TRBV3-1/TRBV3-2
D gene: NA
CDR3 length: 13
CDR3 protein: CASSPDFQETQYF
CDR3 DNA: TGTGCCAGCAGCCCGGACTTCCAAGAGACCCAGTACTTC

clone size: few
J gene: TRBJ1-1
V gene: TRBV13
D gene: NA
CDR3 length: 13
CDR3 protein: CASMVSTHTEAFF
CDR3 DNA: TGTGCCAGCATGGTCAGCACCCACACTGAAGCTTTCTTT

clone size: few
J gene: TRBJ1-2
V gene: TRBV18
D gene: NA
CDR3 length: 13
CDR3 protein: CASSPLGAAGYTF
CDR3 DNA: TGTGCCAGCTCACCTCTAGGCGCTGCTGGCTACACCTTC

clone size: NA
J gene: TRBJ1-2
V gene: TRBV5-1
D gene: TRBD1
CDR3 length: 13
CDR3 protein: CASSPTGVRGYTF
CDR3 DNA: TGCGCCAGCAGTCCGACAGGGGTGAGAGGCTACACCTTC

clone size: NA
J gene: TRBJ1-1
V gene: TRBV3-1/TRBV3-2
D gene: NA
CDR3 length: 15
CDR3 protein: CASSSQAGLGAEAFF
CDR3 DNA: TGTGCCAGCAGCTCCCAAGCAGGGTTAGGGGCTGAAGCTTTCTTT

clone size: few
J gene: TRBJ1-4
V gene: TRBV7-9
D gene: NA
CDR3 length: 16
CDR3 protein: CASSLRAMSTNEKLFF
CDR3 DNA: TGTGCCAGCAGCTTAAGGGCCATGTCAACTAATGAAAAACTGTTTTTT

clone size: NA
J gene: TRBJ2-5
V gene: TRBV5-1
D gene: TRBD2
CDR3 length: 16
CDR3 protein: CASSLGALAAQETQYF
CDR3 DNA: TGCGCCAGCAGCTTAGGAGCCCTAGCGGCCCAAGAGACCCAGTACTTC

clone size: NA
J gene: TRBJ1-2
V gene: TRBV10-2
D gene: TRBD1
CDR3 length: 15
CDR3 protein: CASLRGTADNYGYTF
CDR3 DNA: TGCGCCAGCTTGCGAGGGACAGCGGATAACTATGGCTACACCTTC

clone size: NA
J gene: TRBJ1-4
V gene: TRBV4-3
D gene: TRBD1
CDR3 length: 16
CDR3 protein: CASSRDPGQDNEKLFF
CDR3 DNA: TGCGCCAGCAGCCGGGACCCAGGACAGGATAATGAAAAACTGTTTTTT

clone size: few
J gene: TRBJ1-2
V gene: TRBV5-1
D gene: NA
CDR3 length: 17
CDR3 protein: CASSSLSGTQTNYGYTF
CDR3 DNA: TGCGCCAGCAGCTCCCTTTCGGGGACCCAGACTAACTATGGCTACACCTTC

clone size: NA
J gene: TRBJ1-5
V gene: TRBV2
D gene: NA
CDR3 length: 15
CDR3 protein: CASSGAFVSNQPQHF
CDR3 DNA: TGTGCCAGCAGTGGGGCCTTTGTAAGCAATCAGCCCCAGCATTTT

clone size: NA
J gene: TRBJ1-2
V gene: TRBV18
D gene: NA
CDR3 length: 14
CDR3 protein: CASSPPLGDYGYTF
CDR3 DNA: TGTGCCAGCTCACCACCTTTGGGGGACTATGGCTACACCTTC

clone size: once
J gene: TRBJ1-3
V gene: TRBV18
D gene: NA
CDR3 length: 17
CDR3 protein: CASSPLARQNSGNTIYF
CDR3 DNA: TGTGCCAGCTCACCGTTAGCACGACAGAACTCTGGAAACACCATATATTTT

clone size: NA
J gene: TRBJ2-2
V gene: TRBV9
D gene: TRBD2
CDR3 length: 16
CDR3 protein: CASSVEAGGVAGELFF
CDR3 DNA: TGTGCCAGCAGCGTAGAAGCGGGGGGGGTCGCCGGGGAGCTGTTTTTT

clone size: once
J gene: TRBJ1-4
V gene: TRBV7-9
D gene: TRBD1
CDR3 length: 14
CDR3 protein: CASSRGQGNEKLFF
CDR3 DNA: TGTGCCAGCAGCAGGGGACAGGGCAATGAAAAACTGTTTTTT

clone size: NA
J gene: TRBJ2-5
V gene: TRBV7-2
D gene: NA
CDR3 length: 14
CDR3 protein: CASSPGDIRETQYF
CDR3 DNA: TGTGCCAGCAGCCCGGGAGACATTCGGGAGACCCAGTACTTC

clone size: NA
J gene: TRBJ2-5
V gene: TRBV18
D gene: TRBD2
CDR3 length: 16
CDR3 protein: CASSPLSGGVGETQYF
CDR3 DNA: TGTGCCAGCTCACCCCTTAGCGGGGGGGTCGGAGAGACCCAGTACTTC

clone size: NA
J gene: TRBJ1-5
V gene: TRBV27
D gene: NA
CDR3 length: 13
CDR3 protein: CASRLSRLQPQHF
CDR3 DNA: TGTGCCAGCAGGCTCTCCCGACTGCAGCCCCAGCATTTT

clone size: NA
J gene: TRBJ2-5
V gene: TRBV7-2
D gene: NA
CDR3 length: 15
CDR3 protein: CASSDTWVTQETQYF
CDR3 DNA: TGTGCCAGCAGCGATACGTGGGTCACTCAAGAGACCCAGTACTTC

clone size: NA
J gene: TRBJ1-4
V gene: TRBV27
D gene: NA
CDR3 length: 15
CDR3 protein: CASSSRLTTNEKLFF
CDR3 DNA: TGTGCCAGCAGTTCCCGACTTACAACTAATGAAAAACTGTTTTTT

clone size: NA
J gene: TRBJ2-5
V gene: TRBV1
D gene: NA
CDR3 length: 17
CDR3 protein: CTSSQGGVGSDQETQYF
CDR3 DNA: TGCACCAGCAGCCAAGGTGGAGTGGGTAGCGACCAAGAGACCCAGTACTTC

clone size: NA
J gene: TRBJ2-3
V gene: TRBV19
D gene: TRBD1
CDR3 length: 14
CDR3 protein: CASSRTGSTDTQYF
CDR3 DNA: TGTGCCAGTAGCAGGACAGGTAGCACAGATACGCAGTATTTT

clone size: NA
J gene: TRBJ1-1
V gene: TRBV19
D gene: NA
CDR3 length: 16
CDR3 protein: CASSNQRQASGTEAFF
CDR3 DNA: TGTGCCAGTAGTAACCAGAGACAGGCCTCGGGGACTGAAGCTTTCTTT

clone size: few
J gene: TRBJ2-1
V gene: TRBV2
D gene: NA
CDR3 length: 13
CDR3 protein: CASMGGTATVQFF
CDR3 DNA: TGTGCCAGCATGGGGGGGACAGCGACAGTTCAGTTCTTC

clone size: NA
J gene: TRBJ2-1
V gene: TRBV19
D gene: TRBD1
CDR3 length: 14
CDR3 protein: CASRPGQTYNEQFF
CDR3 DNA: TGTGCCAGTAGGCCGGGACAGACATACAATGAGCAGTTCTTC

clone size: NA
J gene: TRBJ1-4
V gene: TRBV11-1
D gene: NA
CDR3 length: 13
CDR3 protein: CASSFRVGEKLFF
CDR3 DNA: TGTGCCAGCAGCTTCCGGGTCGGAGAAAAACTGTTTTTT

clone size: NA
J gene: TRBJ2-2
V gene: TRBV2
D gene: NA
CDR3 length: 16
CDR3 protein: CASSRVTLANTGELFF
CDR3 DNA: TGTGCCAGCAGTCGGGTTACCCTCGCGAACACCGGGGAGCTGTTTTTT

clone size: NA
J gene: TRBJ2-1
V gene: TRBV2
D gene: TRBD2
CDR3 length: 16
CDR3 protein: CASRRTSGGAIYEQFF
CDR3 DNA: TGTGCCAGCAGGAGGACTAGCGGGGGGGCCATTTATGAGCAGTTCTTC

clone size: NA
J gene: TRBJ1-5
V gene: TRBV28
D gene: NA
CDR3 length: 15
CDR3 protein: CASSLTSAGYQPQHF
CDR3 DNA: TGTGCCAGCAGTTTAACGTCGGCAGGGTATCAGCCCCAGCATTTT

clone size: few
J gene: TRBJ1-3
V gene: TRBV5-4
D gene: NA
CDR3 length: 15
CDR3 protein: CASSFAGARGNTIYF
CDR3 DNA: TGTGCCAGCAGCTTCGCAGGGGCTAGGGGAAACACCATATATTTT

clone size: NA
J gene: TRBJ1-4
V gene: TRBV7-2
D gene: TRBD1
CDR3 length: 15
CDR3 protein: CASSFIRDRDEKLFF
CDR3 DNA: TGTGCCAGCAGCTTCATACGGGACAGGGACGAAAAACTGTTTTTT

clone size: NA
J gene: TRBJ2-5
V gene: TRBV18
D gene: TRBD1
CDR3 length: 14
CDR3 protein: CASSQGQGMETQYF
CDR3 DNA: TGTGCCAGCTCACAAGGACAGGGTATGGAGACCCAGTACTTC

clone size: NA
J gene: TRBJ2-1
V gene: TRBV7-3
D gene: TRBD2
CDR3 length: 18
CDR3 protein: CASSLRTSGGAGHNEQFF
CDR3 DNA: TGTGCCAGCAGCTTAAGAACTAGCGGGGGGGCGGGCCACAATGAGCAGTTCTTC

clone size: NA
J gene: TRBJ1-6
V gene: TRBV13
D gene: NA
CDR3 length: 16
CDR3 protein: CASRAPGSLTNSPLHF
CDR3 DNA: TGTGCCAGCAGAGCGCCCGGGAGCCTTACTAATTCACCCCTCCACTTT

clone size: few
J gene: TRBJ2-2
V gene: TRBV7-3
D gene: TRBD1
CDR3 length: 15
CDR3 protein: CASSPQGAGSGELFF
CDR3 DNA: TGTGCCAGCAGCCCACAGGGGGCTGGATCCGGGGAGCTGTTTTTT

clone size: few
J gene: TRBJ2-3
V gene: TRBV9
D gene: TRBD1
CDR3 length: 14
CDR3 protein: CASSPHRGADTQYF
CDR3 DNA: TGTGCCAGCAGCCCGCACAGGGGAGCAGATACGCAGTATTTT

clone size: once
J gene: TRBJ1-1
V gene: TRBV12-5
D gene: NA
CDR3 length: 16
CDR3 protein: CASGGRRRADNTEAFF
CDR3 DNA: TGTGCTAGTGGGGGACGTCGGAGGGCGGACAACACTGAAGCTTTCTTT

clone size: NA
J gene: TRBJ2-5
V gene: TRBV7-6
D gene: TRBD1
CDR3 length: 14
CDR3 protein: CASSRYGQGETQYF
CDR3 DNA: TGTGCCAGCAGCCGATACGGACAGGGGGAGACCCAGTACTTC

clone size: NA
J gene: TRBJ1-2
V gene: TRBV29-1
D gene: TRBD1
CDR3 length: 13
CDR3 protein: CSVVQGALGGYTF
CDR3 DNA: TGCAGCGTCGTACAGGGGGCCCTGGGGGGCTACACCTTC

clone size: NA
J gene: TRBJ1-6
V gene: TRBV9
D gene: TRBD1
CDR3 length: 15
CDR3 protein: CASSVGQGRDSPLHF
CDR3 DNA: TGTGCCAGCAGCGTAGGACAGGGGAGGGATTCACCCCTCCACTTT

clone size: NA
J gene: TRBJ1-1
V gene: TRBV12-3/TRBV12-4
D gene: NA
CDR3 length: 11
CDR3 protein: CASSLGTAAFF
CDR3 DNA: TGTGCCAGCAGTTTAGGAACAGCAGCTTTCTTT

clone size: NA
J gene: TRBJ2-6
V gene: TRBV19
D gene: NA
CDR3 length: 18
CDR3 protein: CASTPRTGRGTGANVLTF
CDR3 DNA: TGTGCCAGTACCCCGCGGACAGGGAGGGGTACAGGGGCCAACGTCCTGACTTTC

clone size: NA
J gene: TRBJ1-5
V gene: TRBV15
D gene: NA
CDR3 length: 15
CDR3 protein: CATSRGGPRNQPQHF
CDR3 DNA: TGTGCCACCAGCAGAGGGGGACCAAGGAATCAGCCCCAGCATTTT